This TCR beta chain comes out of a study of vaccination and CD4 T cells after COVID-19. Turning to the study itself: Overlapping peptides covering the spike proteins of SARS-CoV-2, HCoV-NL63, HCoV-OC43 and HCoV-229E were added to stimulate cells.

The Oncomine TCR Beta short-read assay was applied to DNA of cultured CD4+ T cells. DNA came from CD4+ T cells after culture. TCRdb recomputed calls from the PCR reads with MiXCR, one row per CDR3 protein. The table records 14,000 to 15,000 distinct CDR3 sequences, 43% of them present only once. Germline assignment: CDR1 LNHDA and CDR2 SQIVND (reference sequence). With 7 bases clipped from V and 9 bases from J, the junction kept 10 bases outside the gene matches. This CDR3 is built from 14 residues. Turning to this clonotype: The antigen is unknown.

Treatment defined: approximately 11-day PBMC culture with coronavirus spike peptide pools or control peptides (ViraFEST assay). The J gene is TRBJ2-1, the V gene TRBV19; 9 bases fit TRBD2. The TCR comes from a human donor who had recovered from COVID-19. Input material: CD4+ T cells from blood, cultured in vitro. This chain's CDR3 is CASILTSGGGEQFF. The CDR3 nucleotides read TGTGCCAGTATCTTGACTAGCGGAGGGGGTGAGCAGTTCTTC.